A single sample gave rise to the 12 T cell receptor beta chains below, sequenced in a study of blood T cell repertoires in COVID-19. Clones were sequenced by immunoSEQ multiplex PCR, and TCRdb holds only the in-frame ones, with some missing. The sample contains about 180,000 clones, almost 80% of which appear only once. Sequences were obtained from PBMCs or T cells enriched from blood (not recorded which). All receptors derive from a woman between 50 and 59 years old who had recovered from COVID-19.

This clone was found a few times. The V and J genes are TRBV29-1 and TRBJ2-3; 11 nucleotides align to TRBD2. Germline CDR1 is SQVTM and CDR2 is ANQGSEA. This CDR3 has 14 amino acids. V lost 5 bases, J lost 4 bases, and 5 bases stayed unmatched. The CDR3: CSVTGTSGADTQYF. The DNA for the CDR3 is TGCAGCGTTACCGGGACTAGCGGCGCAGATACGCAGTATTTT.

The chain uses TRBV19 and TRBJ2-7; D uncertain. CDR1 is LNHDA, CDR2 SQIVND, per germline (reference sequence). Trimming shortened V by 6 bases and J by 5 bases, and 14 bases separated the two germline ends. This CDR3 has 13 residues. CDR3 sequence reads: CASRVPYSNEQYF. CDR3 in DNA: TGTGCCAGTAGGGTCCCGTACTCGAACGAGCAGTACTTC.

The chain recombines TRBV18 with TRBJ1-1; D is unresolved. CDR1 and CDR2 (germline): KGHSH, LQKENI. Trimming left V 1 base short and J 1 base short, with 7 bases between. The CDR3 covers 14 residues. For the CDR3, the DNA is TGTGCCAGCTCACCACAGCCGGGGAACACTGAAGCTTTCTTT. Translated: CASSPQPGNTEAFF.

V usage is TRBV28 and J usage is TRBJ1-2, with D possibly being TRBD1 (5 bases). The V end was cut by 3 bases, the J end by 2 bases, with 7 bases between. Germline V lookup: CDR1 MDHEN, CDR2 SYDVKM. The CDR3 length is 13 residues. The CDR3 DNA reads TGTGCCAGCAGTTTCCCAGGGAACTATGGCTACACCTTC. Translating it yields CASSFPGNYGYTF.

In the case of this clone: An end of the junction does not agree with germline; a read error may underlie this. The CDR3 nucleotides are TGTGCCAGCAGCGTAGCGGCCCATGAGCAGTTCTTC. This gives the protein CASSVAAHEQFF. The rearrangement links TRBV11-1 to TRBJ2-1; D may be TRBD2 (6 bases). Germline lookup yields CDR1 SGHAT and CDR2 FQDESV (reference sequence). This CDR3 is 12 amino acids long. The whole variable domain, remainder taken from reference TRBV11-1 and TRBJ2-1, is EAEVAQSPRYKITEKSQAVAFWCDPISGHATLYWYRQILGQGPELLVQFQDESVVDDSQLPKDRFSAERLKGVDSTLKIQPAELGDSAMYLCASSVAAHEQFFGPGTRLTVL.

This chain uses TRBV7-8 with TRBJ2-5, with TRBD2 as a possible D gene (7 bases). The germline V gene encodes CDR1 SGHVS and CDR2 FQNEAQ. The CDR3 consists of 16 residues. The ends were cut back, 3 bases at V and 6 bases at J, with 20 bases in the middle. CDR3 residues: CASSLGGGPKVQTQYF. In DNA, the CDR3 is TGTGCCAGCAGCTTGGGCGGGGGCCCCAAAGTACAGACCCAGTACTTC.

The CDR3 DNA sequence: TGTGCCAGAGGCAAGCTTCGGCCTGGTGCTAGGGATCTGCTCTCGAGAGGAGGGCAGTATTTT. It translates to CARGKLRPGARDLLSRGGQYF. The genes are TRBV5-3 and TRBJ2-3; perhaps TRBD2 as D (5 bases). TRBV5-3 is annotated as an ORF whose role is uncertain. Trimming removed 7 bases at V and 11 bases at J, with 44 bases between. The CDR3 runs 21 residues.

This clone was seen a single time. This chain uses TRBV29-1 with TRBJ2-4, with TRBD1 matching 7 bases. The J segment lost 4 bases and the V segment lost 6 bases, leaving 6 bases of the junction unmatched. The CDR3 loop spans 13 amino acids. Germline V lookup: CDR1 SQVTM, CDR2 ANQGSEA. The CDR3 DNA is TGCAGCGTCCTCGACAGGGAAAAAAACATTCAGTACTTC. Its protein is CSVLDREKNIQYF.

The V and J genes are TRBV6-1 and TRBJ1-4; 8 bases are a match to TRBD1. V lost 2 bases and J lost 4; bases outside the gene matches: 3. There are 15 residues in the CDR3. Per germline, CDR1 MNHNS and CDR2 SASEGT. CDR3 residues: CASSETGGINEKLFF. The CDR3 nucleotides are TGTGCCAGCAGTGAAACAGGGGGGATTAATGAAAAACTGTTTTTT.

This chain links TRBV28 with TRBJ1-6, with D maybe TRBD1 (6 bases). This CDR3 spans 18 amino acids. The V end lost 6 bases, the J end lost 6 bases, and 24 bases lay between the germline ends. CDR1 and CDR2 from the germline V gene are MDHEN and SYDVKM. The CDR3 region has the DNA TGTGCCAGCAGGCTCCCTCCCGGGGGGGGCGCGAGTAATTCACCCCTCCACTTT. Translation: CASRLPPGGGASNSPLHF.

CDR3 residues: CASSYGTSGSVSYEQYF. For the CDR3, the DNA is TGCGCCAGCAGCTATGGGACTAGCGGATCCGTCTCCTACGAGCAGTACTTC. V is TRBV5-1 and J is TRBJ2-7; 11 nucleotides agree with TRBD2. The V gene's germline CDR1 is SGHRS and CDR2 YFSETQ. The CDR3 is made up of 17 amino acids. V gave up 3 bases and J gave up 0 bases; unmatched junction bases: 8.

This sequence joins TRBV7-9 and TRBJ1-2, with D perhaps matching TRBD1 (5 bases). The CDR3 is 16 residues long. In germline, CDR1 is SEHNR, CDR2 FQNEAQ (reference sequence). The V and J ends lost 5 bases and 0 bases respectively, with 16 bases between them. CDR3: CASSRGGLEANYGYTF. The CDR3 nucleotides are TGTGCCAGCAGCAGGGGCGGGCTAGAAGCTAACTATGGCTACACCTTC.